These 3 T cell receptor beta chains were sequenced from one sample in a study of CD8 T cells in Susac syndrome (dated by TCRdb to about 2019). To prepare the library, the immunoSEQ multiplex PCR assay was applied. RNA was extracted with the RNeasy kit and about 0.5 to 1 ug was reverse transcribed using random hexamers. TCRdb reprocessing: public reads trimmed at Q25 with fastp, clones called with MiXCR, in-frame beta chains kept. Here each entry gathers all rows of one CDR3 protein and keeps the most common genes and DNA. This sample comprises approximately 150,000 distinct CDR3 sequences, nearly 97% of them detected only once. In total, the top ten clones hold more than 0.075% of the sample. Sequenced sample: CD4+ T cells from PBMCs. These TCRs come from a human donor with Susac syndrome.

The rearrangement joins TRBV21-1 to TRBJ2-1. TRBV21-1 is a recognized pseudogene. There are 15 residues in the CDR3. The CDR3 bases are TGTGCCAGCAGCAATGGTAGCAGGTCAAACAATGAGCAGTTCTTC. Protein sequence: CASSNGSRSNNEQFF.

This clonotype has a single count. This chain uses TRBV20-1 with TRBJ1-5, with 7 bases aligning to TRBD1. The germline CDR1 and CDR2 sequences are DFQATT and SNEGSKA (reference sequence). Trimming took 6 bases from V and 3 from J; bases not matched to a gene: 8. The CDR3 consists of 14 residues. The CDR3 loop reads CSALQGTANQPQHF. The CDR3 DNA is TGCAGTGCCTTACAGGGGACGGCCAATCAGCCCCAGCATTTT.

V gene TRBV10-2 combines with J gene TRBJ1-4; D uncertain. The CDR3 covers 13 residues. Germline V gene data show CDR1 as WSHSY and CDR2 as SAAADI. V lost 6 bases and J lost 10, with 15 bases in between. CDR3 in amino acids: CASSLTTSGKLFF. The CDR3 DNA reads as TGCGCCAGCAGCTTGACGACTTCGGGAAAACTGTTTTTT.